This T cell receptor beta chain stems from a study of T-cell memory formation after mild COVID-19. The CDR3 length is 17 residues. The germline V gene has CDR1 MGHRA and CDR2 YSYEKL. The ends lost 3 bases at V and 9 bases at J; junction bases unmatched: 13. TCRdb re-derived calls from the 5' RACE reads in MiXCR, one entry per CDR3 protein. The sample carries fewer than 650,000 distinct CDR3 sequences, roughly 21% recorded once. This sequence originates from an adult woman who had mild COVID-19 (a few samples of this study predate the infection). Cell type and time point are not known. Sequenced: PBMCs or a T cell subset sorted from them (not recorded which). The chain combines TRBV4-1 with TRBJ2-1; 11 nucleotides agree with TRBD2. The CDR3 loop reads CASSQPGASGRLGEQFF. The DNA of the CDR3 is TGCGCCAGCAGCCAGCCTGGCGCTAGCGGGAGGTTAGGTGAGCAGTTCTTC.